These 14 T cell receptor beta chains originate from one sample sequenced in a study of T cell clonality in common variable immunodeficiency. Using immunoSEQ multiplex PCR, the repertoire was profiled, and TCRdb retains in-frame clones only, with some absent. The sample contains some 38,000 clones, none occurring once; over 0.95% lies in the top ten. The sequencing sample was made of peripheral blood mononuclear cells. The receptors derive from a person aged 18 to 69 in good health.

The sample holds many counts of this clone. The CDR3 is cut off 3 residues early in the read; its end comes from the germline J gene. V gene TRBV9 combines with J gene TRBJ2-3; possible D gene TRBD1, 6 bases. V dropped 4 bases and J dropped 6 bases, with 6 bases sitting between them. Germline V gene lookup returns CDR1 SGDLS and CDR2 YYNGEE. The CDR3 contains 11 residues. The CDR3: CASSRGDTQYF. The CDR3 bases that were read are TGTGCCAGCAGCAGGGGGGATACG.

This clone showed up many times. The read ends 3 residues early relative to the CDR3; the germline J gene fills the gap. The V and J genes are TRBV20-1 and TRBJ2-7; 7 nucleotides line up with TRBD2. CDR1 and CDR2 from the germline V gene are DFQATT and SNEGSKA (reference sequence). There are 15 residues in the CDR3. J gave up 0 bases and V 0 bases, and 5 bases lay outside the gene matches. This CDR3 is CSARDPRGDSYEQYF. The CDR3 DNA, read in part, is TGCAGTGCTAGAGATCCCCGGGGGGACTCCTACGAG.

This clone occurred many times. The read finishes 3 residues shy of the CDR3 end, and the germline J gene is used to complete it. This rearrangement joins TRBV20-1 to TRBJ2-1; 8 bases are shared with TRBD1. The V gene's germline CDR1 is DFQATT and CDR2 SNEGSKA (reference sequence). CDR3 length: 13 residues. Trimming took 4 bases from V and 7 from J; bases not matched to a gene: 6. The CDR3 region is CSAKQGARNEQFF. CDR3 DNA (partial): TGCAGTGCTAAGCAGGGGGCGAGGAATGAG.

This clone was seen repeatedly, ten times or more. Coverage ceases 3 residues before the CDR3 finishes, and the germline J gene fills in the end. The chain is built from TRBV4-2 and TRBJ2-3; 14 bases are a match to TRBD2. The ends lost 3 bases at V and 3 bases at J; junction bases unmatched: 14. Germline V lookup: CDR1 LGHNA, CDR2 YNFKEQ. The CDR3 covers 20 residues. CDR3 DNA, as far as it was read: TGTGCCAGCAGCCATGATAAGATTTCCGGGACTAGCGGGAGAACAGATACG. Translating it yields CASSHDKISGTSGRTDT. From start to end, the CDR3 is CASSHDKISGTSGRTDTQYF.

This clone was counted many times. The read falls 3 residues short of the CDR3 end, and the missing part is taken from the germline J gene. The chain carries TRBV29-1 and TRBJ1-2; D perhaps matches TRBD1 (6 bases). From germline, CDR1 is SQVTM and CDR2 ANQGSEA. V was trimmed by 3 bases and J by 5 bases, leaving 10 bases between them. This CDR3 comprises 12 residues. The CDR3 sequence is CSVEEQGYGYTF. The DNA read from the CDR3 is TGCAGCGTTGAGGAACAGGGATATGGC.

In its sample, this clone was seen many times. The read falls 3 residues short of the CDR3 end, and the missing part is taken from the germline J gene. The chain recombines TRBV6-2 or TRBV6-3 with TRBJ2-7; D might be TRBD2 (6 bases). The length of the CDR3 is 16 residues. CDR1 is MNHEY, CDR2 SVGEGT, per germline. The V end was cut by 2 bases, the J end by 4 bases, with 18 bases between. The chain's CDR3 is CASSYGAGQNPYEQYF. CDR3 DNA, as far as it was read: TGTGCCAGCAGTTACGGGGCGGGGCAAAATCCTTACGAG.

This clone was seen many times. The missing CDR3 end, 3 residues past where the read stops, is filled in from the germline J gene. The V gene is TRBV7-2, the J gene TRBJ1-6; 9 positions agree with TRBD1. In germline, CDR1 is SGHTA, CDR2 FQGNSA. V shed 3 bases and J 8 bases; nucleotides not matched to a gene: 5. The CDR3 totals 15 residues. CDR3 loop: CASSLSGQGYSPLHF. The CDR3 bases that were read are TGTGCCAGCAGCTTGTCGGGACAGGGATATTCACCC.

This clone was counted at least ten times. The read halts 3 residues ahead of the CDR3 end, with the missing end drawn from the germline J gene. The chain combines TRBV6-2 or TRBV6-3 with TRBJ2-7; 11 bases align to TRBD2. The V and J ends lost 6 bases and 6 bases, in that order; junction bases with no gene match: 13. This CDR3 region has 16 residues. Germline CDR1 reads MNHEY; CDR2 reads SVGEGT. The CDR3 loop reads CASRTTSGGGAAEQYF. The part of the CDR3 DNA that was read is TGTGCCAGCAGAACAACTAGCGGGGGAGGGGCCGCCGAG.

This clone was seen at least ten times. The read stops 3 residues short of the end of the CDR3; the missing end is completed from the germline J gene. V and J are TRBV5-1 and TRBJ2-3; D unclear. The CDR3 runs 15 residues. CDR1 and CDR2 (germline): SGHRS, YFSETQ. V gave up 4 bases and J gave up 2 bases, with 14 bases separating them. The CDR3 bases that were read are TGCGCCAGCAGCCCATTGACTCCGACCACAGATACG. Encoded protein: CASSPLTPTTDT. Given in full, the CDR3 is CASSPLTPTTDTQYF. Complete variable domain (other parts from reference TRBV5-1 and TRBJ2-3): KAGVTQTPRYLIKTRGQQVTLSCSPISGHRSVSWYQQTPGQGLQFLFEYFSETQRNKGNFPGRFSGRQFSNSRSEMNVSTLELGDSALYLCASSPLTPTTDTQYFGPGTRLTVL.

This clone was counted many times. The sequence runs out 3 residues before the end of the CDR3; the remainder is reconstructed from the germline J gene. V and J are TRBV5-8 and TRBJ2-1; a weak D match, TRBD1 (6 bases). The CDR3 length is 15 residues. The V end lost 0 bases, the J end lost 6 bases, and 13 bases lay between the germline ends. Germline values: CDR1 SGHTS, CDR2 YDEGEE. This chain's CDR3 is CASSLAGVTFNEQFF. The CDR3 bases that were read are TGTGCCAGCAGCTTGGCAGGGGTGACTTTCAATGAG.

This clone was observed at least ten times. The CDR3 end lies 3 residues beyond the end of the read and is filled in from the germline J gene. This chain uses TRBV20-1 with TRBJ2-7, with TRBD2 identical over 9 bases. This CDR3 spans 15 amino acids. From germline, CDR1 is DFQATT and CDR2 SNEGSKA (reference sequence). The V segment lost 0 bases and the J segment 4 bases; nucleotides outside the gene matches: 7. The CDR3 sequence is CSARDRLAGLYEQYF. Incomplete CDR3 DNA: TGCAGTGCTAGAGATCGCCTAGCGGGATTATACGAG.

This clone was observed at least ten times. The read ends 3 residues shy of where the CDR3 ends; the end is completed using the germline J gene. The chain combines TRBV7-9 with TRBJ2-5; weak D call: TRBD1 (5 bases). CDR1 and CDR2 (germline): SEHNR, FQNEAQ (reference sequence). Trimming cost V 0 bases and J 5 bases, with 10 bases left between them. The CDR3 runs 14 residues. CDR3: CASSLAGAGETQYF. Partial CDR3 DNA: TGTGCCAGCAGCTTAGCAGGGGCTGGGGAGACC.

This clone appeared many times. The read terminates 3 residues before the CDR3 end, so the remaining end is supplied by the germline J gene. V gene TRBV7-2 combines with J gene TRBJ1-2, with 7 positions matching TRBD1. Germline assignment: CDR1 SGHTA and CDR2 FQGNSA. CDR3 length: 14 amino acids. With 7 bases clipped from V and 5 bases from J, the junction kept 10 bases outside the gene matches. The CDR3 region is CASTIPDRRYGYTF. The sequenced CDR3 bases are TGTGCCAGCACCATCCCGGACAGGAGGTATGGC.

CDR3 amino acids: CSAEGQGHFYEQYF. CDR3 bases read: TGCAGTGCTGAAGGACAGGGGCATTTCTACGAG. V usage is TRBV20-1 and J usage is TRBJ2-7, with 9 bases lining up with TRBD1. The read ends 3 residues before the CDR3 terminus; that terminus is restored from the germline J gene. The germline CDR1 and CDR2 sequences are DFQATT and SNEGSKA (reference sequence). This CDR3 is 14 amino acids long. The ends lost 5 bases at V and 3 bases at J; junction bases unmatched: 8.